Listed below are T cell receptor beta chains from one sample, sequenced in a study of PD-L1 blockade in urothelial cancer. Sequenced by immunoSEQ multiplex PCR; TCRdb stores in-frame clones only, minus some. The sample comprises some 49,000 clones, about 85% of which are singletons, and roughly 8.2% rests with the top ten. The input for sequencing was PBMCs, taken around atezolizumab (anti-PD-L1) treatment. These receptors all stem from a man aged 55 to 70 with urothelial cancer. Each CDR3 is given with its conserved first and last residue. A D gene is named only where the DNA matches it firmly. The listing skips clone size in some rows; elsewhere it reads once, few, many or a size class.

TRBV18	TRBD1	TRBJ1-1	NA	TGTGCCAGCTCACCAAGGACAGGGTTGGACACTGAAGCTTTCTTT	CASSPRTGLDTEAFF
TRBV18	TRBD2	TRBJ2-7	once	TGTGCCAGCTCACCAGAGACTAGCGGATACGAGCAGTACTTC	CASSPETSGYEQYF
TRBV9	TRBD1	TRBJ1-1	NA	TGTGCCAGCAGCTCCCGACAGGGGAGCAACACTGAAGCTTTCTTT	CASSSRQGSNTEAFF
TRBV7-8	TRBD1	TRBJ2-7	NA	TGTGCCAGCAGCTCCCCCCGGACAGGGTACGAAGAGCAGTACTTC	CASSSPRTGYEEQYF
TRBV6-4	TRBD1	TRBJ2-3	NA	TGTGCCAGCAGTGATAGGCCGGGACAGGGAGGTTTGGTGGATACGCAGTATTTT	CASSDRPGQGGLVDTQYF
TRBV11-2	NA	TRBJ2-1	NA	TGTGCCAGCAGCTTAGTCGATGAGCAGTTCTTC	CASSLVDEQFF
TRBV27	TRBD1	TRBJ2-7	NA	TGTGCCAGCAGTTTAAGTGTTATGGGCAGGGGGCGATACGAGCAGTACTTC	CASSLSVMGRGRYEQYF
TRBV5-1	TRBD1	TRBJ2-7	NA	TGCGCCAGCAGCTTGGGACAGGGGGACAACGAGCAGTACTTC	CASSLGQGDNEQYF
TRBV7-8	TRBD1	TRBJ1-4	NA	TGTGCCAGCAGCTTAAATGACAGGGGGCGCGGGATGGGTGAAAAACTGTTTTTT	CASSLNDRGRGMGEKLFF
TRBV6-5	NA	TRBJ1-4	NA	TGTGCCAGCGGGAGGGGAACTAATGAAAAACTGTTTTTT	CASGRGTNEKLFF
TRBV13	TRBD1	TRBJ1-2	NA	TGTGCCAGCAGCTTAGGCGGAGGGGGCGCCACGGCCTATGGCTACACCTTC	CASSLGGGGATAYGYTF
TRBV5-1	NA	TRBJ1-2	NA	TGCGCCAGCAGCTTGGATGCCGGGTCGTACTATGGCTACACCTTC	CASSLDAGSYYGYTF
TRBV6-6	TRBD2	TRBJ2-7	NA	TGTGCCAGCAGCTCCCCAAGACTAGCGGGGTACGAGCAGTACTTC	CASSSPRLAGYEQYF
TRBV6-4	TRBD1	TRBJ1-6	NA	TGTGCCACCCCAGGGGGGAGCTCCTATAATTCACCCCTCCACTTT	CATPGGSSYNSPLHF
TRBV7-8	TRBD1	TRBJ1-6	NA	TGTGCCAGCAGCAGCGACAGGGGAAATTCACCCCTCCACTTT	CASSSDRGNSPLHF
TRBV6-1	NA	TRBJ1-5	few	TGTGCCAGCAGCCGAGAGAATCAGCCCCAGCATTTT	CASSRENQPQHF
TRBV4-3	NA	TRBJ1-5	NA	TGCGCCAGCAGCCAAGACAGGTATCAGCCCCAGCATTTT	CASSQDRYQPQHF
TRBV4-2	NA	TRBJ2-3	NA	TGTGCCAGCAGCCAAGCAAGCGCAGATACGCAGTATTTT	CASSQASADTQYF
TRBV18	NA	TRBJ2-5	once	TGTGCCAGCTCACCCTCGCAAGCGCGTCAAGAGACCCAGTACTTC	CASSPSQARQETQYF
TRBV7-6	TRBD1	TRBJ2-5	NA	TGTGCCAGCAGCCCTCGGACAGGGCCCAACCAAGAGACCCAGTACTTC	CASSPRTGPNQETQYF
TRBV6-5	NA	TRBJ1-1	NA	TGTGCCAGCAGTCCCACACAGAACACTGAAGCTTTCTTT	CASSPTQNTEAFF
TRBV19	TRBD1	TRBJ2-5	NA	TGTGCCAGTAGGGTTTCAGGGGGTAGGGAGACCCAGTACTTC	CASRVSGGRETQYF
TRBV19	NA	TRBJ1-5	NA	TGTGCCAGTAGTGAACAGAGAATTAGCAATCAGCCCCAGCATTTT	CASSEQRISNQPQHF
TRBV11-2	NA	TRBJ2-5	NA	TGTGCCAGCAGCTTAGAAGCTCCGGGAGAGACTAGGAAGACCCAGTACTTC	CASSLEAPGETRKTQYF
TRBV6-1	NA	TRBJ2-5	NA	TGTGCCAGCAGGGGCGCGGAGACCCAGTACTTC	CASRGAETQYF
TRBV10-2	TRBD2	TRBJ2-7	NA	TGCGCCAGCGGGACTAGCGACGCCTACGAGCAGTACTTC	CASGTSDAYEQYF
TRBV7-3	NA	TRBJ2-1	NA	TGTGCCAGCAGCCCCGTCGGGGGATCCTACAATGAGCAGTTCTTC	CASSPVGGSYNEQFF
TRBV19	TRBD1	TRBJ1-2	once	TGTGCCAGTAGTATAGAAGGCAGGGGGAATGGCTACACCTTC	CASSIEGRGNGYTF
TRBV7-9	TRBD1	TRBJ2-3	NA	TGTGCCAGCAGCCTAACGGGACAGGGCACAGATACGCAGTATTTT	CASSLTGQGTDTQYF
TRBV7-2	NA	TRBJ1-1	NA	TGTGCCAGCAGCTTAGCGCGGAGGGAGACTGAAGCTTTCTTT	CASSLARRETEAFF
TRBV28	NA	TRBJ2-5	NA	TGTGCCAGCAGCTCAGCCGGGACATTGGGGACCCAGTACTTC	CASSSAGTLGTQYF
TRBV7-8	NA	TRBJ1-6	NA	TGTGCCAGCAGCTTAGACGTACGGGGAAGTTCACCCCTCCACTTT	CASSLDVRGSSPLHF
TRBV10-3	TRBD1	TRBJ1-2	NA	TGTGCCATCAGGGGGGACAGACGAGATTTCTATGGCTACACCTTC	CAIRGDRRDFYGYTF
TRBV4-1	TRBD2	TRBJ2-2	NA	TGCGCCAGCAGCCAAGAGAGCGGGACTGCCGGGGAGCTGTTTTTT	CASSQESGTAGELFF
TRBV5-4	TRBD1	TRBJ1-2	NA	TGTGCCAGCAGCTTTGACAGGGTCGATGGCTACACCTTC	CASSFDRVDGYTF
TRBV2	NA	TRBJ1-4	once	TGTGCCAGCAGAGTTCAGGGCCTACTAAATAATGAAAAACTGTTTTTT	CASRVQGLLNNEKLFF
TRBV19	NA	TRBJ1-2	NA	TGTGCCAGTAGTACCCGACAAAACTATGGCTACACCTTC	CASSTRQNYGYTF
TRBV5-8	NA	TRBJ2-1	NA	TGTGCCAGCAGCTTACGGGATTACAATGAGCAGTTCTTC	CASSLRDYNEQFF
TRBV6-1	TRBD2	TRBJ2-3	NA	TGTGCCAGCAGTGGAACCCGGACTAGCGGGGCCGCAGATACGCAGTATTTT	CASSGTRTSGAADTQYF
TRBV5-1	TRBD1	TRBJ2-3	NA	TGCGCCAGCAGCACGGGACAGGGCTACGCAGATACGCAGTATTTT	CASSTGQGYADTQYF
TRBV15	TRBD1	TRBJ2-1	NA	TGTGCCACCAGCAGTTCGACAGGGGGCGCGGAGAATGAGCAGTTCTTC	CATSSSTGGAENEQFF
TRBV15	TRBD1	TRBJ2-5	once	TGTGCCACCAGCGGATCGGGACAGTCACAAGAGACCCAGTACTTC	CATSGSGQSQETQYF
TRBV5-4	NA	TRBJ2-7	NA	TGTGCCAGCAGCTTGGCGGACACCTTTCCCTACGAGCAGTACTTC	CASSLADTFPYEQYF
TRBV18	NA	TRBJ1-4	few	TGTGCCAGCTCACCTGAAATGCCAGGCCCTAATGAAAAACTGTTTTTT	CASSPEMPGPNEKLFF
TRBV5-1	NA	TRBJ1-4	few	TGCGCCAGCAGCTCCTCCGACTGGGCGGGGGAAAAACTGTTTTTT	CASSSSDWAGEKLFF
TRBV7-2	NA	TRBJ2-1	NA	TGTGCCAGCAGCTTAGCGCACAGGGGACTGAACAATGAGCAGTTCTTC	CASSLAHRGLNNEQFF
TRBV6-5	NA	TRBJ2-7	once	TGTGCCAGCAGTTCCCAAACTAGTCGTGCGACCTACGAGCAGTACTTC	CASSSQTSRATYEQYF
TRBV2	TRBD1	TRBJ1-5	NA	TGTGCCAGCAGTCGACAGGGACCCAATCAGCCCCAGCATTTT	CASSRQGPNQPQHF
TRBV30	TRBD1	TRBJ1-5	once	TGTGCCTGGAGTGTACAGGGGAATCAGCCCCAGCATTTT	CAWSVQGNQPQHF
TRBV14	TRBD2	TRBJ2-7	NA	TGTGCCAGTGCTCCGGGACTAGAGTTCTACGAGCAGTACTTC	CASAPGLEFYEQYF
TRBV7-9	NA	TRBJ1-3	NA	TGTGCCAGCAGCTTAGTTAGCACGACCTCTGGAAACACCATATATTTT	CASSLVSTTSGNTIYF
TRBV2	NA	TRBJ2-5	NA	TGTGCCAGCAGTGAGCTCAGGAACTTTATGGAGACCCAGTACTTC	CASSELRNFMETQYF